Shown below are 25 T cell receptor beta chains from a single sample sequenced in a study of PD-L1 blockade in urothelial cancer listed by TCRdb under 2017. Receptors were amplified or captured by the immunoSEQ multiplex PCR assay. TCRdb's version of the immuneACCESS table is confined to in-frame rearrangements and falls short of the full clone set. An unresolved V gene accounts for under half of the shortfall where checked; the remainder is of unknown origin. Here the sample has some 42,000 clones; roughly four fifths occur a single time. Roughly 2.7% of the sample is held by the ten biggest clonotypes. Sequenced here: PBMCs, sampled around atezolizumab (anti-PD-L1) treatment. All receptors derive from a man between 65 and 80 years old with urothelial cancer.

V is TRBV7-9 and J is TRBJ2-3; D is unclear. Between the trimmed V and J ends, which lost 6 bases and 4 bases, there was a span of 11 bases. Germline V gene sequence: CDR1 SEHNR, CDR2 FQNEAQ (reference sequence). The length of the CDR3 is 13 residues. This CDR3 reads CASRVALADTQYF. The CDR3 DNA reads TGTGCCAGCAGGGTAGCCCTAGCAGATACGCAGTATTTT.

The J gene is TRBJ2-1, the V gene TRBV28, with D perhaps matching TRBD2 (6 bases). The length of the CDR3 is 16 residues. Trimming removed 3 bases at V and 4 bases at J, with 16 bases between. In germline, CDR1 is MDHEN, CDR2 SYDVKM. The DNA of the CDR3 is TGTGCCAGCAGTTTCAGGCGGGGACGATTTTACAATGAGCAGTTCTTC. This codes for CASSFRRGRFYNEQFF.

The chain carries TRBV5-1 and TRBJ1-5; unclear D gene. This CDR3 is 14 amino acids long. V lost 0 bases, J lost 0 bases, and 4 bases lay in between. The germline gives CDR1 SGHRS, CDR2 YFSETQ. The CDR3: CASSLDSSNQPQHF. The DNA of the CDR3 is TGCGCCAGCAGCTTGGACAGTAGCAATCAGCCCCAGCATTTT.

This chain links TRBV13 with TRBJ2-3; 7 positions match TRBD2. The CDR3 totals 14 residues. After removal of 4 bases from V and 2 bases from J, the junction contained 3 bases not matched to a gene. Germline CDR1 reads PRHDT; CDR2 reads FYEKMQ (reference sequence). The CDR3 reads CASSSSGFTDTQYF. CDR3 DNA: TGTGCCAGCAGCTCTAGCGGATTCACAGATACGCAGTATTTT.

The chain carries TRBV11-3 and TRBJ2-1; D perhaps matches TRBD1 (5 bases). The CDR3 contains 13 residues. V shed 5 bases and J shed 13 bases, with 18 bases lying between them. Germline CDR1 is SGHNT and CDR2 is YENEEA. CDR3 sequence (DNA): TGTGCCAGCAGCCCGGACCCTACCGGACATCAGTTCTTC. Translated, it gives CASSPDPTGHQFF.

The V gene is TRBV5-4, the J gene TRBJ2-1; TRBD1 aligns across 9 bases. The CDR3 sequence is 14 residues long. Per the germline V gene, CDR1 is SGHNT and CDR2 is YYREEE (reference sequence). Trimming at V came to 4 bases and at J to 5 bases, leaving 4 bases not matched to a gene. The CDR3 DNA reads TGTGCCAGCAGCCCTCGGACAGGGGACAATGAGCAGTTCTTC. Translating gives CASSPRTGDNEQFF.

The table lists this clone with a few counts. The chain couples TRBV5-6 to TRBJ2-2; TRBD1 might be the D (7 bases). Germline V gives CDR1 SGHDT, CDR2 YYEEEE. The CDR3 consists of 14 residues. V shed 2 bases and J shed 7 bases, with 12 bases lying between them. The CDR3 DNA follows: TGTGCCAGCAGCTTTGGCGGGACAGTCGGGGAGCTGTTTTTT. Protein sequence: CASSFGGTVGELFF.

The rearrangement links TRBV5-1 to TRBJ2-5, with D perhaps matching TRBD1 (6 bases). The V gene's germline CDR1 is SGHRS and CDR2 YFSETQ. Between the trimmed V and J ends, which lost 0 bases and 5 bases, there was a span of 11 bases. The CDR3 runs 14 residues. The CDR3 protein is CASSLAGQEETQYF. CDR3 DNA: TGCGCCAGCAGCTTGGCGGGACAAGAGGAGACCCAGTACTTC. Variable domain in full (rest from reference TRBV5-1 and TRBJ2-5): KAGVTQTPRYLIKTRGQQVTLSCSPISGHRSVSWYQQTPGQGLQFLFEYFSETQRNKGNFPGRFSGRQFSNSRSEMNVSTLELGDSALYLCASSLAGQEETQYFGPGTRLLVL.

The chain has TRBV4-3 and TRBJ1-2; the D is unclear. Germline V lookup: CDR1 LGHNA, CDR2 YSLEER. The length of the CDR3 is 15 residues. Trimming stripped 0 bases from V and 2 bases from J, with 10 bases between. The CDR3 protein is CASSQEISLNYGYTF. The CDR3 nucleotides are TGCGCCAGCAGCCAAGAGATCAGTTTAAACTATGGCTACACCTTC.

V and J are TRBV4-1 and TRBJ1-5; D perhaps matches TRBD1 (6 bases). The CDR3 runs to 16 residues. The germline V and J ends were trimmed by 4 bases and 3 bases, with 16 bases remaining between them. The germline gives CDR1 MGHRA, CDR2 YSYEKL. The CDR3 DNA reads TGCGCCAGCAGCCTCAGGACAGTAGAGCCCAATCAGCCCCAGCATTTT. Encoded protein: CASSLRTVEPNQPQHF.

The chain joins TRBV6-5 to TRBJ2-3, with TRBD2 identical over 8 bases. The CDR3 consists of 13 residues. V lost 7 bases to trimming and J lost 5 bases; unmatched junction nucleotides: 5. CDR1 and CDR2 (germline): MNHEY, SVGAGI. The CDR3 DNA follows: TGTGCCAGCACCCCAGCGGGAGTAGATACGCAGTATTTT. Its translation: CASTPAGVDTQYF.

The chain employs TRBV29-1 and TRBJ2-2, with TRBD2 identical over 7 bases. Germline lookup yields CDR1 SQVTM and CDR2 ANQGSEA. The CDR3 length is 14 residues. The J segment lost 3 bases and the V segment lost 1 base, leaving 2 bases of the junction unmatched. CDR3 protein: CSVEGGSDTGELFF. The CDR3 DNA follows: TGCAGCGTTGAAGGCGGGAGCGACACCGGGGAGCTGTTTTTT.

The chain links TRBV7-9 to TRBJ2-7, with TRBD2 matching over 8 bases. V lost 3 bases to trimming and J lost 5 bases; unmatched junction nucleotides: 6. CDR3 length equals 14 residues. Germline V gene data show CDR1 as SEHNR and CDR2 as FQNEAQ (reference sequence). This chain's CDR3 is CASSLNGRADEQYF. The CDR3 coding sequence is TGTGCCAGCAGCTTGAACGGGAGGGCGGACGAGCAGTACTTC.

J is TRBJ1-1 and V is TRBV28; D uncertain. The CDR3 extends over 16 amino acids. Germline V gene sequence: CDR1 MDHEN, CDR2 SYDVKM. Deletions cut 3 bases from V and 1 base from J, with 15 bases between. CDR3 nucleotides: TGTGCCAGCAGTTTCCTGACCCTTACAGCGAACACTGAAGCTTTCTTT. Translation gives CASSFLTLTANTEAFF.

The genes are TRBV7-9 and TRBJ2-4; maybe TRBD1 (5 bases). CDR1 SEHNR and CDR2 FQNEAQ come from the germline V gene (reference sequence). The V gene lost 2 bases and the J gene lost 2 bases, with 7 bases spanning the gap. The CDR3 consists of 14 residues. The CDR3 sequence is CASSLSGPKNIQYF. CDR3 nucleotides: TGTGCCAGCAGCTTATCAGGGCCCAAAAACATTCAGTACTTC.

V is TRBV5-1 and J is TRBJ2-3; weak D call: TRBD2 (5 bases). V lost 1 base, J lost 4 bases, and 13 bases lay in between. The germline V gene has CDR1 SGHRS and CDR2 YFSETQ. There are 15 residues in the CDR3. The CDR3 nucleotides are TGCGCCAGCAGCTTGAGGGAGTTGAACGCAGATACGCAGTATTTT. It translates to CASSLRELNADTQYF. The full variable domain, in which reference TRBV5-1 and TRBJ2-3 provide the parts outside the CDR3, is KAGVTQTPRYLIKTRGQQVTLSCSPISGHRSVSWYQQTPGQGLQFLFEYFSETQRNKGNFPGRFSGRQFSNSRSEMNVSTLELGDSALYLCASSLRELNADTQYFGPGTRLTVL.

The chain has TRBV11-2 and TRBJ1-3; D gene ambiguous. V gave up 0 bases and J gave up 1 base, with 16 bases separating them. This CDR3 has 18 residues. Germline values: CDR1 SGHAT, CDR2 FQNNGV. CDR3 amino acids: CASSLEIPSLRSGNTIYF. Written as DNA, the CDR3 is TGTGCCAGCAGCTTAGAAATTCCGTCGTTGAGATCTGGAAACACCATATATTTT.

This sequence joins TRBV10-3 and TRBJ2-7; D call uncertain. There are 12 residues in the CDR3. Trimming took 9 bases from V and 0 from J, leaving 9 bases between them. Germline V lookup: CDR1 ENHRY, CDR2 SYGVKD. The CDR3 DNA sequence: TGTGCCATTTCTAGTTCCTCCTACGAGCAGTACTTC. It is translated as CAISSSSYEQYF.

This clone was recorded only once. V and J are TRBV19 and TRBJ1-1; 7 nucleotides match TRBD1. Germline lookup yields CDR1 LNHDA and CDR2 SQIVND (reference sequence). The CDR3 covers 15 residues. The J segment lost 5 bases and the V segment lost 2 bases, leaving 8 bases of the junction unmatched. The CDR3 DNA follows: TGTGCCAGTAGTATAAAAGGGGGCAGCGGGACTGAAGCTTTCTTT. Translating gives CASSIKGGSGTEAFF.

About this clone: Other nucleotide sequences from this sample produce the same CDR3. The gene calls are TRBV11-2 and TRBJ2-7, with a tentative D call TRBD2 (6 bases). CDR3 size: 13 residues. CDR1 is SGHAT and CDR2 is FQNNGV in the germline V gene. V was cut by 3 bases and J by 0 bases, with 6 bases left in between. The CDR3 loop reads CASSFSGSYEQYF. DNA of the CDR3: TGTGCCAGCAGCTTTAGCGGCTCCTACGAGCAGTACTTC.

The rearrangement links TRBV7-8 to TRBJ2-3; D perhaps matches TRBD2 (6 bases). The germline CDR1 and CDR2 sequences are SGHVS and FQNEAQ. Trimming removed 0 bases from V and 5 bases from J, with 12 bases in between. The CDR3 runs to 15 residues. The CDR3 loop is CASSLAGSMRDTQYF. The DNA of the CDR3 is TGTGCCAGCAGCTTAGCCGGGAGCATGCGAGATACGCAGTATTTT.

The table lists this clone with a few counts. The chain has TRBV28 and TRBJ1-2, with D unclear. The germline CDR1 and CDR2 sequences are MDHEN and SYDVKM. The CDR3 sequence is 16 residues long. V was pared by 5 bases and J by 3 bases, with 19 bases between. The CDR3 DNA sequence: TGTGCCAGCAGTCCCAGAGGAGTTACCTTTCACTATGGCTACACCTTC. Translating gives CASSPRGVTFHYGYTF.

The chain uses TRBV19 and TRBJ1-5; D unclear. The V end lost 1 base, the J end lost 5 bases, and 6 bases lay between the germline ends. The CDR3 has 13 amino acids. Germline V gives CDR1 LNHDA, CDR2 SQIVND (reference sequence). The CDR3 nucleotides read TGTGCCAGTAGTATAGGCCGCGATCAGCCCCAGCATTTT. Translating gives CASSIGRDQPQHF. The full variable domain, its missing parts supplied by reference TRBV19 and TRBJ1-5, is DGGITQSPKYLFRKEGQNVTLSCEQNLNHDAMYWYRQDPGQGLRLIYYSQIVNDFQKGDIAEGYSVSREKKESFPLTVTSAQKNPTAFYLCASSIGRDQPQHFGDGTRLSIL.

The J gene is TRBJ1-5, the V gene TRBV6-6; no definite D call. Trimming left V 0 bases short and J 2 bases short, with 8 bases between. The germline V gene encodes CDR1 MNHNY and CDR2 SVGAGI (reference sequence). The CDR3 runs 15 residues. CDR3 amino acids: CASSYSAAGNQPQHF. As DNA, the CDR3 is TGTGCCAGCAGTTACTCTGCGGCCGGCAATCAGCCCCAGCATTTT.

CDR3 nucleotides: TGTGCCAGCAGCGTAGACAGGGGGGAGCTGTTTTTT. Translation: CASSVDRGELFF. V is TRBV9 and J is TRBJ2-2; tentative D call: TRBD1 (5 bases). The CDR3 totals 12 residues. The ends were cut back, 0 bases at V and 8 bases at J, with 5 bases in the middle. Germline V gene sequence: CDR1 SGDLS, CDR2 YYNGEE.